The rows below give T cell receptor beta chains drawn from one sample of a study of breast tumors, draining lymph nodes, adjacent tissues. MiXCR, applied by TCRdb to the multiplex PCR reads, yields one record per CDR3 protein. The sample holds approximately 19,000 distinct CDR3 sequences, about half seen once. Sequencing was done on a sample of breast tumor tissue. These receptors originate from a female donor with breast cancer. Some clones in this sample may be carry-over from other donors' samples. Each CDR3 is given with its conserved first and last residue. Fields, in order: V gene, J gene, CDR3 length, D gene, clone size, CDR3 DNA, CDR3 protein. The D gene is left open where the match is weak. A row's size may be missing; if present it is once, few, many or a size class.

>TRBV12-3/TRBV12-4|TRBJ2-2|12|-|many
TGTGCCAGCAGTTCGGACAGCTGGGAGCTGTTTTTT
CASSSDSWELFF
>TRBV5-1|TRBJ1-1|14|-|few
TGCGCCAGCAGCCGCAAAATAGGGAACACTGAAGCTTTCTTT
CASSRKIGNTEAFF
>TRBV9|TRBJ2-3|15|TRBD2|-
TGTGCCAGCAGCGTCACTAGCGGAGGCAGAGATACGCAGTATTTT
CASSVTSGGRDTQYF
>TRBV9|TRBJ2-3|16|TRBD2|-
TGCGCCAGCAGGTCTAGCGGGCACTCTAGCACAGATACGCAGCGTTTT
CASRSSGHSSTDTQRF
>TRBV10-3|TRBJ2-7|18|TRBD2|-
TGTGCCATCAGTGAGTTTTCTCGGACTAGCGGGAGCAGGTACGAGCAGTACTTC
CAISEFSRTSGSRYEQYF
>TRBV20-1|TRBJ2-7|18|TRBD2|-
TGCAGTGCCCTGGGGGCGGGACTAGCGGGAGCTCCATCCTACGAGCAGTACTTC
CSALGAGLAGAPSYEQYF
>TRBV24-1|TRBJ2-5|14|TRBD2|-
TGTGCCACCAGTGGGACTAGCGGGAGAGAGACCCAGTACTTC
CATSGTSGRETQYF
>TRBV5-8|TRBJ2-5|18|TRBD2|-
TGTGCCAGCAGCTACAACGGCCCAGGACTAGCGGGACAAGCGACCCAGTACTTC
CASSYNGPGLAGQATQYF
>TRBV20-1|TRBJ2-7|15|TRBD2|-
TGCAGTGCCGCGGGGACTAGCGGGAGCTCCTACGAGCAGTACTTC
CSAAGTSGSSYEQYF
>TRBV10-3|TRBJ2-1|15|-|-
TGTGCCATCAGTTTCCGGGACGGGGGATACAATGAGCAGTTCTTC
CAISFRDGGYNEQFF
>TRBV20-1|TRBJ2-1|15|TRBD2|-
TGCAGTGCAACCACCGGGACTAGCGGGAGCAATGAGCAGTTCTTC
CSATTGTSGSNEQFF
>TRBV5-1|TRBJ2-5|15|TRBD2|-
TGCGCCAGTGAGCCTCTAGCGGGACAACAAGAGACCCAGTACTTC
CASEPLAGQQETQYF
>TRBV6-1|TRBJ1-2|19|-|-
TGTGCCAGCAGTTACAACCCCGGAGGTCCAGGACAGATCCTCTATGGCTACACCTTC
CASSYNPGGPGQILYGYTF
>TRBV2|TRBJ2-5|14|-|-
TGTGCCAGCAGTGAATGGGTCAACCAAGAGACCCAGTACTTC
CASSEWVNQETQYF
>TRBV20-1|TRBJ2-2|16|TRBD2|-
TGCAGTGCTAGTTCGAGGACTAGCGAGATCACCGGGGAGCTGTTTTTT
CSASSRTSEITGELFF
>TRBV20-1|TRBJ2-1|16|-|-
TGCAGTGCTAGGGCGGCTTCCAGCGGGCCTTACAATGAGCAGTTCTTC
CSARAASSGPYNEQFF
>TRBV11-3|TRBJ2-7|11|-|many
TGTGCCAGCAGCTTACGGGACGAGCAGTACTTC
CASSLRDEQYF
>TRBV9|TRBJ2-1|17|TRBD2|-
TGTGCCAGCAGCCCCTGGTGGGGGACTAGCGCGAACAATGAGCAGTTCTTC
CASSPWWGTSANNEQFF
>TRBV30|TRBJ2-7|12|-|many
TGTGCCTGGAGACCCCAGCCCTACGAGCAGTACTTC
CAWRPQPYEQYF
>TRBV20-1|TRBJ2-1|15|TRBD1|-
TGCAGTGCTAGGTCAGGGGGAAGCTCCTACAATGAGCAGTTCTTC
CSARSGGSSYNEQFF
>TRBV3-1|TRBJ1-2|12|TRBD1|many
TGTGCCAGCAGCCAAGACAACCGGGACAGATCCTTC
CASSQDNRDRSF
>TRBV10-3|TRBJ2-3|15|TRBD2|-
TGTGCCATCAGAAGGACTAGCGGGTGCACAGATACGCAGTATTTT
CAIRRTSGCTDTQYF
>TRBV7-6|TRBJ1-2|13|-|-
TGTGCCAGCAGCTTATCCCGGGGGCAAGGCTACACCTTC
CASSLSRGQGYTF
>TRBV11-1|TRBJ2-5|15|-|-
TGTGCCAGCGGACCGGGACACTTCGCCCAAGAGACCCAGTACTTC
CASGPGHFAQETQYF
>TRBV6-1|TRBJ2-7|13|-|many
TGTGCCAGCAGTGAGAAGGGTCACGACGAGCAGTACTTC
CASSEKGHDEQYF
>TRBV2|TRBJ2-5|15|-|-
TGTGCCAGCAACAGGGAGGCAGGGTGGCAAGAGACCCAGTACTTC
CASNREAGWQETQYF
>TRBV16|TRBJ2-1|13|-|many
TGTGCCAGCAGCCTAGTTGGGCCGGATGAGCAGTTCTTC
CASSLVGPDEQFF
>TRBV9|TRBJ2-1|19|TRBD2|-
TGTGCCAGCAGCGTAGAGGGACTAGCGGGAGGTGGGTCCTACAATGAGCAGTTCTTC
CASSVEGLAGGGSYNEQFF
>TRBV13|TRBJ2-1|18|TRBD2|many
TGTGCCAGCAGCTTAGGGGGGAGGGCCTTGAGCTCCTACAATGAGCAGTTCTTC
CASSLGGRALSSYNEQFF
>TRBV6-2/TRBV6-3|TRBJ2-5|14|TRBD2|many
TGTGCCAGCATCCCTAGCGGACGGTTGGGGACCCAGTACTTC
CASIPSGRLGTQYF
>TRBV5-1|TRBJ2-5|16|-|many
TGCGCCAGCAGCTTGGGGACCCCATGGGGCCAAGAGACCCAGTACTTC
CASSLGTPWGQETQYF
>TRBV4-2|TRBJ2-1|20|TRBD2|many
TGTGCCAGCAGCGCGAGAACGGTGGGCTTAGGGGGACTAGCGGAGAAAAAGCAGTTCTTC
CASSARTVGLGGLAEKKQFF
>TRBV12-3/TRBV12-4|TRBJ1-2|15|TRBD1|-
TGTGCCAGCAGCCGACAGGGGCCGGATAACTATGGCTACACCTTC
CASSRQGPDNYGYTF
>TRBV12-1|TRBJ1-3|13|-|many
TGTGCCAGCAGCTTTGACGGCGGAAACACCATATATTTT
CASSFDGGNTIYF
>TRBV7-9|TRBJ2-1|13|TRBD2|-
TGTGCCAGCAGCTACGGGACTAGCGGGCCGCAGTTCTTC
CASSYGTSGPQFF
>TRBV12-3/TRBV12-4|TRBJ2-2|15|-|-
TGTGCCAGCAGTTTCGTACAGGGAGGCACCGGGGAGCTGTTTTTT
CASSFVQGGTGELFF
>TRBV20-1|TRBJ2-7|17|TRBD1|few
TGCAGTGCTAGGGCCAGGGGGAGAGATACCGGCGCCTACGAGCAGTACTTC
CSARARGRDTGAYEQYF
>TRBV4-3|TRBJ1-2|17|TRBD1|-
TGCGCCAGCAGCCGGCAAGGACAGGGGGCATCTAACTATGGCTACACCTTC
CASSRQGQGASNYGYTF
>TRBV20-1|TRBJ2-3|16|TRBD2|-
TGCAGTGCCTCAACGACTAGCGGAGGCCGGGAAGATACGCAGTATTTT
CSASTTSGGREDTQYF
>TRBV20-1|TRBJ1-4|14|-|few
TGCAGTGCTAGACCCGGGGCAACTAATGAAAAACTGTTTTTT
CSARPGATNEKLFF
>TRBV19|TRBJ2-1|16|TRBD2|-
TGTGCCAGTAGTACCCACACTAGCGGGAGGGCCCGGGAGCAGTTCTTC
CASSTHTSGRAREQFF
>TRBV5-6|TRBJ1-2|13|-|-
TGTGCCAGCAGCCTAAATCCCTCTGGGGGCTACACCTTC
CASSLNPSGGYTF
>TRBV20-1|TRBJ2-3|16|TRBD2|-
TGCAGTGCTAGAGATCTACTAGCGGGAGGTACAGATACGCAGTATTTT
CSARDLLAGGTDTQYF
>TRBV2|TRBJ2-1|12|-|-
TGTGCCAGCAGGAGCGAGGGATTTCTGCAGTTCTTC
CASRSEGFLQFF
>TRBV13|TRBJ2-1|15|TRBD2|-
TGTGCCAGCAGCCTCCCTAGCGGGGCCTACGATGAGCAGCTCTTC
CASSLPSGAYDEQLF
>TRBV25-1|TRBJ1-3|16|TRBD1|many
TGTGCCAGCGAAAGACAGGGTCTTAGCTCTGGAAACACCATATATTTT
CASERQGLSSGNTIYF
>TRBV20-1|TRBJ2-1|15|-|many
TGCAGTGCTATGGTGGCGTCCAGCTCCTACAATGAGCAGTTCTTC
CSAMVASSSYNEQFF
>TRBV20-1|TRBJ2-3|14|TRBD2|-
TGCAGTGGATCGGCTAGCGTGGGAGGGGATACGCAGTATTTT
CSGSASVGGDTQYF
>TRBV2|TRBJ2-3|14|TRBD1|-
TGTGCCAGCAGTCAGACAGGGGGCACAGATACGCAGTATTTT
CASSQTGGTDTQYF
>TRBV9|TRBJ2-5|12|-|-
TGTGCCAGCAGCGTCGGCCAAGAGACCCAGTACTTC
CASSVGQETQYF
>TRBV6-2/TRBV6-3|TRBJ2-7|15|TRBD1|many
TGTGCCAGCAGTCGCTCCGGGACAGGGTTCTACGAGCAGTACTTC
CASSRSGTGFYEQYF
>TRBV12-3/TRBV12-4|TRBJ1-1|13|-|-
TGTGCCAGCAGTTTCCTGTCGTGGCAGGAAGCTTTCTTT
CASSFLSWQEAFF
>TRBV6-1|TRBJ1-4|16|-|many
TGTGCCAGCAGTGAACGGGGCCCAGCAACTAATGAAAAACTGTTTTTT
CASSERGPATNEKLFF
>TRBV5-6|TRBJ2-3|16|-|-
TGTGCCAGCAGCTTATTACAGGGAAATAGCAATCAGCCCCAGTATTTT
CASSLLQGNSNQPQYF
>TRBV15|TRBJ2-1|17|TRBD2|many
TGTGCCACCAGCCGCCAGTTAGCGGGAGGGGCCTACAATGAGCAGTTCTTC
CATSRQLAGGAYNEQFF
>TRBV6-2/TRBV6-3|TRBJ2-7|12|-|many
TGTGCCAGCAGTTACTTGCTGGGGGAGCAGTACTTC
CASSYLLGEQYF